This TCR beta chain was obtained from a study of neurological immune-mediated disorders (dated by TCRdb to the late 2010s). Turning to the overall study: Among the approximately 35 multiple sclerosis patients, relapsing-remitting MS accounted for some 30 and secondary progressive MS accounted for 3. Alongside PBMC samples, the set of more than 85 TCR-beta libraries contained longitudinal samples, technical triplicates, and paired CD4+ and CD8+ T-cell subsets that had been sorted. Using UMI-based sequencing, the study compared peripheral blood TCR-beta repertoires from patients with HTLV-I-associated myelopathy (HAM/TSP), patients with multiple sclerosis, and healthy controls. The cohort was made up of 60 to 75 subjects, consisting of about 14 HAM/TSP patients, approximately 35 multiple sclerosis patients and 20 or so healthy controls.

From cysteine to phenylalanine, the CDR3 is 14 amino acids long. The read is trimmed to its CDR3 DNA, 42 bases read in frame from base 1. The trim is 11 bases for V and 4 bases for J, with a gap of 15 bases between the germline ends. The germline V gene sets CDR1 to ENHRY and CDR2 to SYGVKD. Findings and caveats that apply to the study as a whole: No identical CDR3 amino acid sequences were shared among expanded clones across subjects, suggesting private TCR-beta repertoires in all groups. TCR clonal expansion was highest in HAM/TSP patients and lowest in MS patients, with MS patients falling below even healthy controls. The MS cluster was not associated with any clinical or MRI features, and the authors stated that larger cohorts are needed. In a phylogenetic analysis, the repertoires of 18 out of 34 MS patients fell into a single cluster of related CDR3 sequences, pointing to a possible signature at the repertoire level.

cDNA was synthesized by template-switch 5'RACE using a primer carrying a 10-nucleotide random unique molecular identifier by which each TCR transcript was tagged. Every sequencing run yielded over 160 million TCR-beta sequences covering 15-18 subjects. The RNeasy kit was used to extract total RNA. The KAPA Real-time Library Amplification kit was used to amplify TCR-beta VDJ regions with primers targeting the TCR constant region and the 5'RACE anchor. A first PCR added sample indexes and Illumina adaptors, after which a second PCR increased the library yield. After Ampure bead purification, the TCR product of roughly 650 bp was size-selected on a 2% E-gel SizeSelection system. Library quality was checked on a Bioanalyzer, concentration was measured with Qubit, and libraries were quantified with the Kapa Library Quantification kit before pooling. An Illumina HiSeq 2500 sequenced the libraries paired-end 2 x 150 bp. To increase sequence diversity, about 25-30% phiX was spiked into each library pool. The paper's data handling went like this. Quality-filtered reads were processed with the UMI-based MiGEC pipeline, and over 85% of raw TCR sequences were removed by the MiGEC pipeline during error correction. IMGT germline references were used for aligning VDJ genes, and each clonotype was defined as a unique CDR3 amino acid sequence together with its V-J genes. Clonal expansion, Shannon diversity and CDR3 relatedness were evaluated with VDJtools (CalcPairwiseDistances, ClusterSamples), while phylogenetic trees were built in CLCbio workbench. Clones with at least 8 unique UMIs were defined as expanded, with this threshold being based on coefficient-of-variation modelling across technical triplicates. TCRdb ran its own pipeline on the public reads, namely fastp trimming at Q25 and MiXCR clone calling, and kept in-frame beta chains. Rows are combined by CDR3 protein, so each entry shows the most common genes and DNA. The V and J calls and clone size come from TCRdb's table, not from the authors' own analysis. The sample data list 120,000 or so distinct CDR3 sequences, and roughly 3.2% of these were observed just once. Of the sample, over 1% falls within the top ten clones.

This clonotype was recorded many times. Its antigen remains unidentified. Per-nucleotide qualities are absent, and no much larger clonotype sits a single base away. Libraries from unsorted PBMCs were made from 2 million PBMCs kept in RNAlater at -80 degrees C until RNA extraction. The multiple sclerosis patients were enrolled in a US clinical protocol that evaluated disease progression with magnetic resonance imaging. Peripheral blood underwent Ficoll-Hypaque density gradient centrifugation to isolate PBMCs, which were then cryopreserved in liquid nitrogen. The sample taken for sequencing was PBMCs. The chain joins TRBV10-3 to TRBJ2-6, with the D gene not clear enough to name. The TCR comes from a woman aged 25 to 45 with multiple sclerosis. The DNA sequence is given as TGTGCCCCCAAGGCGGCGGACGGGGCCAACGTCCTGACTTTC. Translated, this is CAPKAADGANVLTF.